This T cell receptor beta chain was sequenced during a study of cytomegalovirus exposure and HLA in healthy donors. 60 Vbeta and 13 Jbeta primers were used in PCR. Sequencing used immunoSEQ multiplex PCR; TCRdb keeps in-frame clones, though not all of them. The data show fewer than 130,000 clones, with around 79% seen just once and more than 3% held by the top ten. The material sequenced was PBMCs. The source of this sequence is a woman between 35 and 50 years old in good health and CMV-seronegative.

The CDR3 protein is CASSQTGGGIETQYF. CDR3 DNA: TGCGCCAGCAGCCAGACGGGGGGGGGAATTGAAACGCAGTATTTT. V gene TRBV5-1 combines with J gene TRBJ2-3; 8 bases align to TRBD2. From germline, CDR1 is SGHRS and CDR2 YFSETQ. This CDR3 comprises 15 residues. With V trimmed by 4 bases and J by 9 bases, 13 bases remained unmatched.